Each of the 22 T cell receptor beta chains below was sequenced from the same sample in a study of CD8 T cells in ankylosing spondylitis. TCRdb used MiXCR to reprocess the 5' RACE reads, holding one entry per CDR3 protein. This sample has about 140,000 distinct CDR3 sequences, with roughly 7.7% found just once. Material: synovial fluid, either unsorted or a sorted T cell fraction (not recorded which). These receptor sequences come from a male donor with ankylosing spondylitis.

This clonotype has only a few counts. The J gene is TRBJ1-5, the V gene TRBV2; no firm D call. V was shortened by 4 bases and J by 4 bases, with 8 bases between the two germline ends. CDR3 length equals 13 residues. CDR1 is SNHLY and CDR2 is FYNNEI in the germline V gene. The CDR3 DNA reads as TGTGCCAGCAGTGGGCAGAGGAATCAGCCCCAGCATTTT. It specifies CASSGQRNQPQHF.

Only a few counts were recorded for this clonotype. CDR3 loop: CASSEVGAEQFF. The CDR3 DNA reads TGTGCCAGCAGTGAAGTCGGGGCTGAGCAGTTCTTC. This chain joins TRBV6-1 and TRBJ2-1; either TRBD1 or TRBD2 may supply D (5 bases each). The CDR3 has 12 amino acids. V was trimmed by 1 base and J by 9 bases, leaving 7 bases between them. Germline V gives CDR1 MNHNS, CDR2 SASEGT.

This clonotype was found a few times. The CDR3 is CASSGGPWGTEAFF. In DNA, the CDR3 is TGTGCCAGCAGTGGAGGTCCTTGGGGCACTGAAGCTTTCTTT. This chain joins TRBV2 and TRBJ1-1; D unresolved. V lost 4 bases, J lost 4 bases, and 13 bases lay in between. This CDR3 spans 14 amino acids. CDR1 and CDR2 (germline): SNHLY, FYNNEI.

This clonotype turned up a few times. This chain connects TRBV28 to TRBJ2-2; D might be TRBD1 (5 bases). Trimming cost V 7 bases and J 3 bases, with 18 bases left between them. Germline V gene data show CDR1 as MDHEN and CDR2 as SYDVKM. The CDR3 is made up of 16 amino acids. The CDR3 loop is CASISFDSDDTGELFF. The DNA of the CDR3 is TGTGCCAGCATTTCTTTCGACAGCGATGACACCGGGGAGCTGTTTTTT.

The V call is TRBV20-1, the J call TRBJ1-1; 8 bases align to TRBD1. Germline lookup yields CDR1 DFQATT and CDR2 SNEGSKA (reference sequence). V was pared by 5 bases and J by 4 bases, with 6 bases of the junction left unmatched. This CDR3 spans 13 amino acids. The CDR3 reads CSAWDRTSTEAFF. In DNA form, the CDR3 reads TGCAGTGCTTGGGACAGGACGAGCACTGAAGCTTTCTTT.

The V call is TRBV5-5, the J call TRBJ1-1; TRBD1 agrees at 9 bases. This CDR3 comprises 14 residues. V lost 4 bases to trimming and J lost 6 bases; unmatched junction nucleotides: 7. The germline gives CDR1 SGHKS, CDR2 YYEKEE (reference sequence). The CDR3 DNA reads TGTGCCAGCAGCCCGACAGGGGGGAGGTCTGAAGCTTTCTTT. Its translation: CASSPTGGRSEAFF.

This clonotype came up a few times. The chain uses TRBV6-1 and TRBJ2-7; possibly TRBD1 for D (6 bases). V gave up 6 bases and J gave up 3 bases, with 12 bases separating them. Germline CDR1 MNHNS, CDR2 SASEGT. The CDR3 is 13 residues long. CDR3 DNA sequence: TGTGCCAGCAGCAAAGGACAGCTCTACGAGCAGTACTTC. This sequence encodes CASSKGQLYEQYF.

This clonotype was observed a few times. The V call is TRBV3-1, the J call TRBJ2-7; a possible D gene is TRBD1 (5 bases). The germline CDR1 and CDR2 sequences are LGHDT and YNNKEL (reference sequence). V was pared by 8 bases and J by 0 bases, with 20 bases between. This CDR3 spans 16 amino acids. The CDR3 here is CASGKESQAISYEQYF. The CDR3 coding sequence is TGTGCCAGCGGCAAAGAATCACAGGCGATCTCCTACGAGCAGTACTTC.

This clonotype has more than one count but fewer than ten. The chain joins TRBV5-1 to TRBJ2-5; 9 nucleotides align to TRBD2. CDR1 and CDR2 (germline): SGHRS, YFSETQ. The CDR3 is 15 amino acids. The V segment lost 2 bases and the J segment 2 bases; nucleotides outside the gene matches: 4. The DNA of the CDR3 is TGCGCCAGCAGCTTCGCGGGGGGGGGTCAAGAGACCCAGTACTTC. It codes for CASSFAGGGQETQYF.

This clonotype was observed a single time. A much larger clonotype is one base distant, so this may be a read error. V is TRBV20-1 and J is TRBJ2-5, with 7 nucleotides matching TRBD2. The length of the CDR3 is 14 residues. Losses at the gene ends were 6 bases for V and 3 bases for J; bases not matched to a gene: 10. CDR1 is DFQATT, CDR2 SNEGSKA, per germline (reference sequence). DNA for the CDR3: TGCAGTGCCCTAGGACTAGTGTTTGAAGAGACCCAGTACTTC. Translating it yields CSALGLVFEETQYF.

The chain uses TRBV5-6 and TRBJ2-7; TRBD2 is a possible D gene (6 bases). Between the trimmed V and J ends, which lost 4 bases and 2 bases, there was a span of 19 bases. The CDR3 totals 16 residues. Germline loops: CDR1 SGHDT, CDR2 YYEEEE. The CDR3 DNA sequence: TGTGCCAGCAGCCAGCTTTTTGGGGGGTCGACCTACGAGCAGTACTTC. This gives the protein CASSQLFGGSTYEQYF.

The V gene is TRBV28, the J gene TRBJ2-4; 7 bases map to TRBD1. The CDR3 sequence is 14 residues long. Trimming at V came to 5 bases and at J to 2 bases, leaving 3 bases not matched to a gene. Germline CDR1 reads MDHEN; CDR2 reads SYDVKM. The CDR3 sequence is CASSAGGPKNIQYF. CDR3 DNA: TGTGCCAGCAGTGCAGGGGGTCCCAAAAACATTCAGTACTTC.

This clonotype showed up just a few times. The rearrangement joins TRBV18 to TRBJ2-7, with D unresolved. The CDR3 covers 14 residues. V was shortened by 5 bases and J by 3 bases, with 14 bases between the two germline ends. Germline V CDR1 and CDR2: KGHSH, LQKENI. The CDR3 loop is CASSITPILYEQYF. CDR3 coding DNA: TGTGCCAGCTCAATCACCCCGATCCTCTACGAGCAGTACTTC.

This chain's CDR3 is CASSLSDYNEQFF. CDR3 in DNA: TGTGCCAGCAGCTTAAGCGACTACAATGAGCAGTTCTTC. V and J are TRBV7-2 and TRBJ2-1; D unresolved. The CDR3 runs 13 residues. Germline V CDR1 and CDR2: SGHTA, FQGNSA. V was pared by 2 bases and J by 3 bases, with 5 bases between.

This clonotype was observed a few times. This chain uses TRBV25-1 with TRBJ1-3; no clear D gene. V lost 7 bases and J 4 bases, leaving 11 bases between the germline ends. The CDR3 consists of 13 residues. Per germline, CDR1 MGHDK and CDR2 SYGVNS. CDR3 protein: CASTDWAGNTIYF. In nucleotides, the CDR3 is TGTGCCAGCACTGATTGGGCAGGAAACACCATATATTTT.

In this sample, this clonotype turned up many times. The chain is built from TRBV10-3 and TRBJ1-5; weak D call: TRBD1 (5 bases). Germline loops: CDR1 ENHRY, CDR2 SYGVKD. V was shortened by 8 bases and J by 0 bases, with 5 bases between the two germline ends. The CDR3 spans 12 residues. CDR3 region: CAIGHSNQPQHF. CDR3 nucleotides: TGTGCCATCGGACATAGCAATCAGCCCCAGCATTTT.

The sample holds many counts of this clonotype. The J gene is TRBJ2-2, the V gene TRBV5-1; a possible D gene is TRBD1 (5 bases). Germline values: CDR1 SGHRS, CDR2 YFSETQ. The CDR3 runs to 14 residues. V was shortened by 7 bases and J by 2 bases, with 12 bases between the two germline ends. CDR3 amino acids: CASGRGGNTGELFF. The CDR3 coding sequence is TGCGCCAGCGGAAGGGGCGGCAACACCGGGGAGCTGTTTTTT.

J is TRBJ2-1 and V is TRBV12-3 or TRBV12-4; 13 nucleotides line up with TRBD2. This CDR3 comprises 16 residues. After removal of 5 bases from V and 5 bases from J, the junction contained 6 bases not matched to a gene. For the CDR3, the DNA is TGTGCCAGCAGTCCCACGACTAGCGGGAGGAACAATGAGCAGTTCTTC. It specifies CASSPTTSGRNNEQFF.

Ten or more counts support this clonotype. The chain combines TRBV10-1 with TRBJ2-7; 10 nucleotides agree with TRBD2. The CDR3 is 14 residues long. Germline loops: CDR1 WNHNN, CDR2 SYGVQD (reference sequence). The V and J ends lost 3 bases and 6 bases, in that order; junction bases with no gene match: 5. In DNA, the CDR3 is TGCGCCAGCAGTGAAGCGGGAGGGCCCGTCGAGCAGTACTTC. Protein sequence: CASSEAGGPVEQYF.

This clonotype was found a few times. V gene TRBV10-2 combines with J gene TRBJ1-5, with a weak D call TRBD1 (6 bases). The CDR3 sequence is 12 residues long. V dropped 3 bases and J dropped 12 bases, with 12 bases sitting between them. Germline loops: CDR1 WSHSY, CDR2 SAAADI. Here the CDR3 DNA reads TGCGCCAGCAGTGAATTTAGGGGGAGCCAGCATTTT. It is translated as CASSEFRGSQHF.

This clonotype was recorded many times. V usage is TRBV4-2 and J usage is TRBJ2-7, with D possibly matching TRBD2 (6 bases). This CDR3 comprises 14 residues. Germline assignment: CDR1 LGHNA and CDR2 YNFKEQ. The ends were cut back, 0 bases at V and 7 bases at J, with 13 bases in the middle. The CDR3 DNA follows: TGTGCCAGCAGCCAAGATAGGAGGCGGGGTGAGCAGTACTTC. Translated: CASSQDRRRGEQYF.

Many counts were recorded for this clonotype. The chain has TRBV2 and TRBJ1-1; D may be TRBD1 (6 bases). CDR3 length: 14 residues. Trimming pared 6 bases from V and 5 bases from J, leaving 16 bases between. CDR1 and CDR2 from the germline V gene are SNHLY and FYNNEI. This chain's CDR3 is CASSSQGMETEAFF. The CDR3 DNA follows: TGTGCCAGCAGCTCACAGGGCATGGAGACTGAAGCTTTCTTT. Supplemented by reference TRBV2 and TRBJ1-1, the full variable domain reads EPEVTQTPSHQVTQMGQEVILRCVPISNHLYFYWYRQILGQKVEFLVSFYNNEISEKSEIFDDQFSVERPDGSNFTLKIRSTKLEDSAMYFCASSSQGMETEAFFGQGTRLTVV.